These 5 T cell receptor beta chains originate from one sample sequenced in a study of OX40 agonist ivuxolimab in advanced cancers. Library preparation used the immunoSEQ multiplex PCR assay. In its TCRdb copy, this immuneACCESS table keeps in-frame sequences only and misses some clones. Where compared with another copy, unresolved V genes explain less than half of these, and the others have no known cause. Present in this sample are tens of thousands of clones, 85% to 90% of which were seen just once. Over 9.5% of the sample is in the top ten clones. Source: CD4+ or CD8+ T cells sorted from blood, taken in a trial of the OX40 agonist ivuxolimab. The receptors stem from an adult with an advanced solid tumor such as melanoma, head and neck, liver or kidney cancer.

The chain recombines TRBV5-1 with TRBJ2-7; D remains unclear. V was cut by 0 bases and J by 1 base, with 5 bases left in between. The CDR3 extends over 13 amino acids. From germline, CDR1 is SGHRS and CDR2 YFSETQ. Written as DNA, the CDR3 is TGCGCCAGCAGCTTGGACGGATCCTACGAGCAGTACTTC. It yields the protein CASSLDGSYEQYF.

The chain carries TRBV5-4 and TRBJ2-1; D may be TRBD2 (6 bases). V lost 1 base to trimming and J lost 4 bases, with 12 bases between them. This CDR3 is built from 15 residues. Germline CDR1 reads SGHNT; CDR2 reads YYREEE (reference sequence). CDR3 sequence (DNA): TGTGCCAGCAGCTTGAGGGGTCTAGCGTACAATGAGCAGTTCTTC. It is translated as CASSLRGLAYNEQFF. The full variable domain, its missing parts supplied by reference TRBV5-4 and TRBJ2-1, is ETGVTQSPTHLIKTRGQQVTLRCSSQSGHNTVSWYQQALGQGPQFIFQYYREEENGRGNFPPRFSGLQFPNYSSELNVNALELDDSALYLCASSLRGLAYNEQFFGPGTRLTVL.

The chain uses TRBV28 and TRBJ2-1; TRBD2 aligns across 7 bases. The CDR3 loop spans 12 amino acids. Looked up from germline, CDR1 is MDHEN and CDR2 is SYDVKM. The V and J ends lost 8 bases and 4 bases, in that order; junction bases with no gene match: 2. The CDR3 DNA sequence: TGTGCCAGCGGAGCGGGATACAATGAGCAGTTCTTC. Translation gives CASGAGYNEQFF.

This chain connects TRBV19 to TRBJ1-6, with D tentatively TRBD1 (6 bases). The CDR3 spans 15 residues. Looked up from germline, CDR1 is LNHDA and CDR2 is SQIVND (reference sequence). V was trimmed by 3 bases and J by 8 bases, leaving 14 bases between them. CDR3 sequence reads: CASSIGTKGDSPLHF. The CDR3 nucleotides are TGTGCCAGTAGTATCGGGACAAAAGGAGATTCACCCCTCCACTTT. The entire variable domain, with the rest obtained from reference TRBV19 and TRBJ1-6, is as follows: DGGITQSPKYLFRKEGQNVTLSCEQNLNHDAMYWYRQDPGQGLRLIYYSQIVNDFQKGDIAEGYSVSREKKESFPLTVTSAQKNPTAFYLCASSIGTKGDSPLHFGNGTRLTVT.

The V call is TRBV9, the J call TRBJ1-2; no definite D call. The CDR3 loop spans 14 amino acids. V dropped 0 bases and J dropped 3 bases, with 9 bases sitting between them. CDR1 and CDR2 (germline): SGDLS, YYNGEE. CDR3 sequence: CASSVATSHYGYTF. CDR3 nucleotides: TGTGCCAGCAGCGTAGCTACGAGCCACTATGGCTACACCTTC.